The rows below give T cell receptor beta chains drawn from one sample of a study of CD8 T cells in ankylosing spondylitis. One entry per CDR3 protein results from TCRdb running MiXCR on the 5' RACE reads. This sample has approximately 540,000 distinct CDR3 sequences, with roughly 13% found just once. The sequencing sample was made of blood, either unsorted or a sorted T cell fraction (not recorded which). The receptors were sampled from a male donor with ankylosing spondylitis. CDR3s include the opening cysteine and the closing phenylalanine or tryptophan. Each record gives: J gene, V gene, D gene, clone size, CDR3 DNA, CDR3 protein. The D gene is left open where the match is weak. Clone size is stated in some rows and not others, as once, few, many or a class when expanded.

>TRBJ2-1|TRBV10-1|TRBD2|few
TGCGCCAGCAGTTCAAGGACTAGCGGGGGAAACAATGAGCAGTTCTTC
CASSSRTSGGNNEQFF
>TRBJ2-1|TRBV3-1|TRBD2|few
TGTGCCAGCAGCCACCCCGGACTAGCGGGATTTTCTGAGCAGTTCTTC
CASSHPGLAGFSEQFF
>TRBJ2-1|TRBV9|NA|few
TGTGCCAGCAGCGTAGGAAGTCCGGGACCACACAATGAGCAGTTCTTC
CASSVGSPGPHNEQFF
>TRBJ2-1|TRBV15|NA|few
TGTGCCACCAGCCCATCAGGGCGGCAGAGGCAAGGGGATGAGCAGTTCTTC
CATSPSGRQRQGDEQFF
>TRBJ1-5|TRBV12-3/TRBV12-4|TRBD1|few
TGTGCCAGCAGTCCGACCCCCGACAGGGGACCTCAGCCCCAGCATTTT
CASSPTPDRGPQPQHF
>TRBJ2-5|TRBV11-2|NA|NA
TGTGCCAGCAGCTTACTGGGGATCGAAGAGACCCAGTACTTC
CASSLLGIEETQYF
>TRBJ2-3|TRBV10-3|NA|NA
TGTGCCATCATAGATACACTAACAGATACGCAGTATTTT
CAIIDTLTDTQYF
>TRBJ2-1|TRBV20-1|TRBD1|few
TGCAGTGCTCCGGGACAGGGAGACTACAATGAGCAGTTCTTC
CSAPGQGDYNEQFF
>TRBJ2-1|TRBV12-3/TRBV12-4|TRBD2|NA
TGTGCCAGCGCCATCCCCCTACTAGCGAATGAGCAGTTCTTC
CASAIPLLANEQFF
>TRBJ2-1|TRBV7-2|NA|few
TGTGCCAGCAGCTTACGGTCTGGGAGCGATACCTACAATGAGCAGTTCTTC
CASSLRSGSDTYNEQFF
>TRBJ2-3|TRBV29-1|TRBD2|NA
TGCAGCGTCCGAGGGACGCGGGAGGGCAGCACAGATACGCAGTATTTT
CSVRGTREGSTDTQYF
>TRBJ1-6|TRBV20-1|TRBD1|few
TGCAGTGCTAGGCCAGGACAGGGATCTTCAATTTCACCCCTCCACTTT
CSARPGQGSSISPLHF
>TRBJ2-1|TRBV20-1|TRBD2|many
TGCAGTGCTGGTCTAGCGGGAGGGCCCAATGAGCAGTTCTTC
CSAGLAGGPNEQFF
>TRBJ1-5|TRBV29-1|NA|many
TGCAGCGTTGGGGGCACTTTCGGGCAGCCCCAGCATTTT
CSVGGTFGQPQHF
>TRBJ2-7|TRBV11-2|NA|few
TGTGCCAGCAGCCTAGCGCGCGCCGCCTACGAGCAGTACTTC
CASSLARAAYEQYF
>TRBJ2-2|TRBV5-1|TRBD1|NA
TGCGCCAGCAGCCCCCCTGGACAGGGTAGTGTTTCCGGGGAGCTGTTTTTT
CASSPPGQGSVSGELFF
>TRBJ2-7|TRBV20-1|TRBD2|few
TGCAGTGCTAGTCGGTCTGGGAGGGCCCTATTAGGCGAGCAGTACTTC
CSASRSGRALLGEQYF
>TRBJ2-3|TRBV12-3/TRBV12-4|NA|many
TGTGCCATCCCCCAAGGAGGGAATCCAGATACGCAGTATTTT
CAIPQGGNPDTQYF
>TRBJ2-7|TRBV6-1|TRBD2|NA
TGTGCCAGCAACAAAATAGCGGGAGTTGGCTACGAGCAGTACTTC
CASNKIAGVGYEQYF
>TRBJ2-1|TRBV24-1|NA|NA
TGTGCCACCAGTTCCGTTTCCGGGGCCTTCTACAATGAGCAGTTCTTC
CATSSVSGAFYNEQFF
>TRBJ2-7|TRBV20-1|NA|NA
TGCAGTGCTAGTTTGGCCTACGAGCAGTACTTC
CSASLAYEQYF
>TRBJ2-5|TRBV10-1|NA|many
TGCGCCAGCAGTCGACAGTCCCAAGAGACCCAGTACTTC
CASSRQSQETQYF
>TRBJ1-5|TRBV15|TRBD1|few
TGTGCCACCAGCCCCCGACAGGGGGTTCAGCCCCAGCATTTT
CATSPRQGVQPQHF
>TRBJ1-5|TRBV19|NA|NA
TGTGCCAGTCAGGACAGCTATAGCAATCAGCCCCAGCATTTT
CASQDSYSNQPQHF
>TRBJ2-7|TRBV11-3|NA|NA
TGTGCCAGCAGCTTAGCATATGGGGAGTTATACGAGCAGTACTTC
CASSLAYGELYEQYF
>TRBJ2-6|TRBV5-5|NA|many
TGTGCCAGCAGATTCACCTTCTCTGGGGCCAACGTCCTGACTTTC
CASRFTFSGANVLTF
>TRBJ2-5|TRBV3-1|NA|NA
TGTGCCAGCAGCCAAGGGACAGATTCACCCCGTCAGTACTTC
CASSQGTDSPRQYF
>TRBJ2-7|TRBV20-1|TRBD2|NA
TGCAGTGCTGCGGGGGGAGGACTTGGGGACGAGCAGTACTTC
CSAAGGGLGDEQYF
>TRBJ2-7|TRBV20-1|TRBD2|few
TGCAGTGCTAGAGATCGGACTAGCGAAAACGAGCAGTACTTC
CSARDRTSENEQYF
>TRBJ1-5|TRBV2|NA|NA
TGTGCCAGCAGCACGACAGCCTTATTGAAACAGCCCCAGCATTTT
CASSTTALLKQPQHF
>TRBJ1-1|TRBV7-2|NA|NA
TGTGCCAGCAGCTCCCGGTGGGCAGGGGATTTGAACACTGAAGCTTTCTTT
CASSSRWAGDLNTEAFF
>TRBJ1-1|TRBV5-1|NA|many
TGCGCCAGCAGCCCCACTTGGTCATCTGAAGCTTTCTTT
CASSPTWSSEAFF
>TRBJ2-3|TRBV5-6|TRBD2|few
TGTGCCAGCAGCAAAAAGCGGGGGGGAGGAGATACGCAGTATTTT
CASSKKRGGGDTQYF
>TRBJ1-1|TRBV27|TRBD1|NA
TGTGCCAGCAGTTTTCTAGGGACAGGGGTCAACACTGAAGCTTTCTTT
CASSFLGTGVNTEAFF
>TRBJ1-2|TRBV18|TRBD1|NA
TGTGCCAGCTCACCACCGACAGGGGCATATGGCTACACCTTC
CASSPPTGAYGYTF
>TRBJ2-3|TRBV5-1|NA|few
TGCGCCAGCAGCTTCCTAAGATTTGGGGATACGCAGTATTTT
CASSFLRFGDTQYF
>TRBJ1-1|TRBV12-3/TRBV12-4|NA|few
TGTGCCAGCAGTTTAAGAGAGGGGGCTGAAGCTTTCTTT
CASSLREGAEAFF
>TRBJ2-2|TRBV7-9|TRBD1|NA
TGTGCCAGCAGCTTAGTTGGACAGGGGGACACCGGGGAGCTGTTTTTT
CASSLVGQGDTGELFF
>TRBJ2-5|TRBV13|NA|many
TGTGCCAGCAGCCCACCGCGCAGGCAAGAGACCCAGTACTTC
CASSPPRRQETQYF
>TRBJ1-1|TRBV10-3|TRBD1|NA
TGTGCCATCATCGAAGGGACAGGGTCGGGCACTGAAGCTTTCTTT
CAIIEGTGSGTEAFF
>TRBJ2-2|TRBV11-2|TRBD2|few
TGTGCCAGCAGCCGAGCGACTAGCGTCGTTACCGGGGAGCTGTTTTTT
CASSRATSVVTGELFF
>TRBJ2-5|TRBV7-9|NA|many
TGTGCCAGCAGCCCCGAAGCTTTTCAAGAGACCCAGTACTTC
CASSPEAFQETQYF
>TRBJ1-1|TRBV11-2|NA|many
TGTGCCAGCAGCCACCGTGACAGAGTTGATCTGTTCTTT
CASSHRDRVDLFF
>TRBJ2-5|TRBV29-1|TRBD1|NA
TGCAGCGTTCCACAGGGGTCGGAGACCCAGTACTTC
CSVPQGSETQYF
>TRBJ1-6|TRBV12-3/TRBV12-4|NA|NA
TGTGCCAGAGAGATGCTGAATTCACCCCTCCACTTT
CAREMLNSPLHF
>TRBJ2-7|TRBV7-9|NA|NA
TGTGCCAGCAGCTTCGGCAGGTTGGGCGAGCAGTACTTC
CASSFGRLGEQYF
>TRBJ2-2|TRBV29-1|TRBD2|NA
TGCAGCGGAGGCGCCACTAGCGGGAGAGGCGGGGAGCTGTTTTTT
CSGGATSGRGGELFF
>TRBJ2-1|TRBV3-1|TRBD2|many
TGTGCCAGCAGCCAAGGGCGAGCGGGAGGTGAGCAGTTCTTC
CASSQGRAGGEQFF